This section outlines one T cell receptor beta chain sequence together with its context. The data belong to a study of blood T cell repertoires in COVID-19. About the study: COVID-19 samples, acute and convalescent, were from the United States, Italy and Spain. Nucleic acid was either cDNA or gDNA, and it came from T cells, B-cell-depleted T cells, or PBMCs.

Authors' methods: Amplification with reference gene primers provided the estimates of nucleated cell counts. Clones were sequenced by immunoSEQ multiplex PCR, and TCRdb holds only the in-frame ones, with some missing. From that table come the V and J calls and clone size; the DNA was used to work out D and trimming. The sample lists fewer than 40,000 clones; 70% to 80% were seen once. The CDR3 is 17 amino acids. The germline CDR1 and CDR2 sequences are KGHSH and LQKENI. The V end lost 3 bases, the J end lost 2 bases, and 19 bases lay between the germline ends. This sequence originates from a man older than 75 with acute or convalescent COVID-19. This chain links TRBV18 with TRBJ1-2; D perhaps matches TRBD1 (6 bases). Sequencing was performed on peripheral blood. Written as DNA, the CDR3 is TGTGCCAGCTCACCCGACAGGACGCAACTAATCAACTATGGCTACACCTTC. It translates to CASSPDRTQLINYGYTF. Supplemented by reference TRBV18 and TRBJ1-2, the full variable domain reads NAGVMQNPRHLVRRRGQEARLRCSPMKGHSHVYWYRQLPEEGLKFMVYLQKENIIDESGMPKERFSAEFPKEGPSILRIQQVVRGDSAAYFCASSPDRTQLINYGYTFGSGTRLTVV.